This T cell receptor (beta chain) was found in a study of shared clonotypes between healthy human individuals. This CDR3 is built from 19 residues. With V trimmed by 4 bases and J by 5 bases, 23 bases remained unmatched. Germline CDR1 is MNHNS and CDR2 is SASEGT. This table comes from immunoSEQ multiplex PCR, and its TCRdb copy is limited to in-frame clones, with some not included. The table includes under 2,500,000 clones, approximately 95% detected once. Concerning this clone: Its antigen is unknown.

Study-wide results and caveats: Unshared clonotypes carried lower generation probabilities than those common to all four donors. A handful of donors had about 5.1% of their naive CD4 clonotypes in common. Naive subsets generally had larger estimated richness than memory subsets.

V and J are TRBV6-1 and TRBJ2-7, with 7 nucleotides matching TRBD2. Sequencing was carried out using naive CD4+ T cells sorted from blood. The subset denotes: CD45RA+ positively selected. This TCR came from a man aged 18 to 30 in good health. CDR3 amino acids: CASSALGLQGGRDKNEQYF. CDR3 nucleotides: TGTGCCAGCAGTGCCCTTGGGCTGCAAGGCGGGAGAGATAAAAACGAGCAGTACTTC.